The present T cell receptor beta chain was sequenced within a study of response to subunit inactivated influenza vaccine. This clonotype was counted a few times. Antigen unknown. TCRdb fed the RT-PCR reads into MiXCR, producing one record per CDR3 protein. The sample has approximately 500,000 distinct CDR3 sequences, under 15% seen once. This CDR3 spans 16 amino acids. Germline loops: CDR1 DFQATT, CDR2 SNEGSKA (reference sequence). The V and J ends lost 2 bases and 4 bases respectively, with 21 bases between them. Whole-study findings and limits: The study's authors posited that every seasonal influenza vaccination enlists few new T cells.

The receptor comes from a man between 50 and 59 years old who received an inactivated influenza vaccine. Sequenced material: PBMCs from blood, taken 35 to 45 days after vaccination. The chain combines TRBV20-1 with TRBJ2-7, with D possibly TRBD2 on 5 matching bases. CDR3 region: CSARFRNSGYSYEQYF. CDR3 nucleotide sequence: TGCAGTGCTAGATTCAGAAACAGCGGTTACTCTTACGAGCAGTACTTC.